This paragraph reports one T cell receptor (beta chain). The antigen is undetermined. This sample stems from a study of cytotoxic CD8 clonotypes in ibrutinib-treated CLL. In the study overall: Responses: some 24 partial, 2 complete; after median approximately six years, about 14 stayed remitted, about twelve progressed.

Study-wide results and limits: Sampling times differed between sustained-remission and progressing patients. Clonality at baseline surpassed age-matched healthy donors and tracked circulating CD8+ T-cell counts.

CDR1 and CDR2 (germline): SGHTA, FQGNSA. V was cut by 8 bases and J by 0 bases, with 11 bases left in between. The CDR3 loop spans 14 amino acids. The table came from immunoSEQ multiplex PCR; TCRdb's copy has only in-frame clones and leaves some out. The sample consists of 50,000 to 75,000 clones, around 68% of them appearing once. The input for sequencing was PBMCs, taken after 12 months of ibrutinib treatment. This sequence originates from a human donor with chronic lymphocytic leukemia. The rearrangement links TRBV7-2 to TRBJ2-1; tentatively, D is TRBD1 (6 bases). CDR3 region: CASQNRVSYNEQFF. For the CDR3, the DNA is TGTGCCAGCCAGAACAGGGTCTCCTACAATGAGCAGTTCTTC.